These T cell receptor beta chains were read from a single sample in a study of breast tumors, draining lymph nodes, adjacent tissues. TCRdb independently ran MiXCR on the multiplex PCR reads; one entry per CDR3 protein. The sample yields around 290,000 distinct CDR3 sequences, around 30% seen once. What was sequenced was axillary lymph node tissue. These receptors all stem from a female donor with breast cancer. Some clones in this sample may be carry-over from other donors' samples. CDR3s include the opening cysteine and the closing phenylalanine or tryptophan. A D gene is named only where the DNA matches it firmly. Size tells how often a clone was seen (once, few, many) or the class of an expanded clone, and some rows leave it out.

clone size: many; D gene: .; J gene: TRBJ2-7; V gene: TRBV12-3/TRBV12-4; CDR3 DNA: TGTGCCAGCAGAACGGGGGGCGAAGCCTACGAGCAGTACTTC; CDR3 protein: CASRTGGEAYEQYF
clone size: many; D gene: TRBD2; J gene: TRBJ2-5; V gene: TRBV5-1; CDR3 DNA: TGCGCCAGCAGCTCCCTAGCGGGTCAAGAGACCCAGTACTTC; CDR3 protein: CASSSLAGQETQYF
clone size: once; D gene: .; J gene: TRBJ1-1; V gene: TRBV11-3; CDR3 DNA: TGTGCCAGCAGCTTAGAGATGACAAACACTGAAGCTTTCTTT; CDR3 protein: CASSLEMTNTEAFF
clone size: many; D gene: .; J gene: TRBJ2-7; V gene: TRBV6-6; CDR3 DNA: TGTGCCAGCAGGCGGCTGGAGGGTTCCTACGAGCAGTACTTC; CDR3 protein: CASRRLEGSYEQYF
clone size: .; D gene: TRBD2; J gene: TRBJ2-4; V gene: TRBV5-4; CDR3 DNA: TGTGCCAGCAGCCCGGACCCGGGACTAGCGGGAGGGGGGGGCATTCAGTACTTC; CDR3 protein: CASSPDPGLAGGGGIQYF
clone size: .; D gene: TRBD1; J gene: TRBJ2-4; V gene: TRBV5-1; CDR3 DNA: TGCGCCAGCAGCAAGGGACAGGCGGGAAACATTCAGTACTTC; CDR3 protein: CASSKGQAGNIQYF
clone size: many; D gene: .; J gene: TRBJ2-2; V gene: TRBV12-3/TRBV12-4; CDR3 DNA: TGTGCCAGCAGTTTAGGGACATCGAACACCGGGGAGCTGTTTTTT; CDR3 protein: CASSLGTSNTGELFF
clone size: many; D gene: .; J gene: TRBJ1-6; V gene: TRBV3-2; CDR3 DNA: TGTGCCAGCAGCCAAGATACGGCACTCCGGTATAATTCACCCCTCCACTTT; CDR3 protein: CASSQDTALRYNSPLHF
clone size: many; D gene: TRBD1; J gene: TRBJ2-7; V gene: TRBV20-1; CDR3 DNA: TGCAGTGCCAGCGACAGGGGTTACGAGCAGTACTTC; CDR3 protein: CSASDRGYEQYF
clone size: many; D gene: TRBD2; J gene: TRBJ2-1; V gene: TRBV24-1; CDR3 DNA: TGTGCCACCAGTGATGGTCTAGCGGCTCCCTACAATGAGCAGTTCTTC; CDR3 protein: CATSDGLAAPYNEQFF
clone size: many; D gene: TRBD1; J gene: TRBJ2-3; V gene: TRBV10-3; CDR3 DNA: TGTGCCATCAGCGCCGGACAGGACACCACAGATACGCAGTATTTT; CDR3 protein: CAISAGQDTTDTQYF
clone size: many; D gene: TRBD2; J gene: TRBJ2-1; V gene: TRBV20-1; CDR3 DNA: TGCAGTGCTTGTCTAGCGGGAGGGCGGAATGAGCAGTTCTTC; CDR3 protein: CSACLAGGRNEQFF
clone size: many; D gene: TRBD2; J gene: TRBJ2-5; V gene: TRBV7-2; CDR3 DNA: TGTGCCAGCAGCTTAGTCGGGTCTAGCGGGCAGTGGACCCAGTACTTC; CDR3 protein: CASSLVGSSGQWTQYF
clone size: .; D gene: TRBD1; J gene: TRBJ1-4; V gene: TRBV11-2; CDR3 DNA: TGTGCCAGCAGCCTAGGGGACAGAGACGTGGGAAAACTGTTTTTT; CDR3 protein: CASSLGDRDVGKLFF
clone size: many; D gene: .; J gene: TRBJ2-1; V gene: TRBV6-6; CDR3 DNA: TGTGCCAGCAAAATACAAAGAAACAATGAGCAGTTCTTC; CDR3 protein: CASKIQRNNEQFF
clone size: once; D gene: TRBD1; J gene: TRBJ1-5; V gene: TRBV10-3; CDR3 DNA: TGTGCCATCAGTGCTACACAGGGGGCCGGACTTAGCAATCAGCCCCAGCATTTT; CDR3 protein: CAISATQGAGLSNQPQHF
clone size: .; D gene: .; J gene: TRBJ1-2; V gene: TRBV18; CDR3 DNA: TGTGCCAGCTCACCGAAGGGTGACTATGGCTACACCTTC; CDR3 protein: CASSPKGDYGYTF
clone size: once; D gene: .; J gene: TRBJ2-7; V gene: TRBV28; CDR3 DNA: TGTGCCATCCAACAGGGAGGGATGGTACCGGAGCAGTACTTC; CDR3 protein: CAIQQGGMVPEQYF
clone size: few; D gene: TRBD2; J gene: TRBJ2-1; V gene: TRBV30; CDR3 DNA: TGTGCCTGGAGTAGGCGGGTGACTAGCGGGAGAGTTGAGCAGTTCTTC; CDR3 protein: CAWSRRVTSGRVEQFF
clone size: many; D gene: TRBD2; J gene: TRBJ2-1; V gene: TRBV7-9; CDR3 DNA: TGTGCCAGCAGCTCCGGACTAGCGGGAGGGCATTCCTACAATGAGCAGTTCTTC; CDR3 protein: CASSSGLAGGHSYNEQFF
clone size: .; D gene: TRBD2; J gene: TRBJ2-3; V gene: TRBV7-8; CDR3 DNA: TGCGCCAGCAGCTTACCACATACGGGAGGCGGTAGCACAGATACGCGGTATTTT; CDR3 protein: CASSLPHTGGGSTDTRYF
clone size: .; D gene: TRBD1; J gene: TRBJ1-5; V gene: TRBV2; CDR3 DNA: TGTGCCAGCACTCGGACAGGTGTCGACAATCAGCCCCAGCATTTT; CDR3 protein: CASTRTGVDNQPQHF
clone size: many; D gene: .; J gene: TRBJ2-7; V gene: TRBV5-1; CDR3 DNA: TGCGCCAGCAGCTTGGGGCAGATCTACGAGCAGTACTTC; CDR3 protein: CASSLGQIYEQYF
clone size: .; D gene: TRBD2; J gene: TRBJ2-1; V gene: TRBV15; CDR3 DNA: TGTGCCACCAGCAGGGGACTAGCGGGAGGGCCCCGGAATGAGCAGTTCTTC; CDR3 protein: CATSRGLAGGPRNEQFF
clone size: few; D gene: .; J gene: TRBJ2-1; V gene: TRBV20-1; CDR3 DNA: TGCAGTGCTAGCCCGCTGAGCTCCTACACTGAGCAGTTCTTC; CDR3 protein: CSASPLSSYTEQFF
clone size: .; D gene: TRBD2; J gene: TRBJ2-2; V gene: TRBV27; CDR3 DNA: TGTGCCAGCAGTATAACGTGGATGGCGGGGGAGCCGTTTTTT; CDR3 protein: CASSITWMAGEPFF
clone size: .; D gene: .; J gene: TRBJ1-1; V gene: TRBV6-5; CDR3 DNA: TGTGCCAGCAGTTATCCAGGGACGAACACTGAAGCTTTCTTT; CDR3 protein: CASSYPGTNTEAFF
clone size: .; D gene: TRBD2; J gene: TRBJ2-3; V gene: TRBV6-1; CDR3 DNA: TGTGCCAGCAGTCGATGGACTAGCGGGTATGAGCAGTATTTT; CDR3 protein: CASSRWTSGYEQYF
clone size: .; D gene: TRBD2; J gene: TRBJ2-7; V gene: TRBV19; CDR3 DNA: TGTGCCAGTAGTATTACGCCGGGACTAACCTACGAGCAGTACTTC; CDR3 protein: CASSITPGLTYEQYF
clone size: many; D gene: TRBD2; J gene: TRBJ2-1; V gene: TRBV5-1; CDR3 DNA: TGTGCCAGCAGCCCCAGCGGGAGCTCCTACAATGAGCAGTTCTTC; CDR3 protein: CASSPSGSSYNEQFF
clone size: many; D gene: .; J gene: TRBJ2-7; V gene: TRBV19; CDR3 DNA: TGTGCCAGCAGCTTAGGACAGTCCTACGAGCAGTACTTC; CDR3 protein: CASSLGQSYEQYF
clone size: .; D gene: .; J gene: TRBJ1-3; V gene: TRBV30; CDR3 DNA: TGTGCCTGGAGTTTCGGACAGAGGGGAAACACCATATATTTT; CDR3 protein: CAWSFGQRGNTIYF
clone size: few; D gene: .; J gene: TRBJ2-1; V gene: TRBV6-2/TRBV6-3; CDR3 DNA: TGTGCCAGCAGTTTCGGGACTCTTAACAATGAGCAGTTCTTC; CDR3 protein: CASSFGTLNNEQFF
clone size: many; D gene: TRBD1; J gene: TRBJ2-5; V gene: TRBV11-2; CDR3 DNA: TGTGCCAGCAGCGTAGCACCGGGACAGGGGTTTGGGACCCAGTACTTC; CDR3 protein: CASSVAPGQGFGTQYF
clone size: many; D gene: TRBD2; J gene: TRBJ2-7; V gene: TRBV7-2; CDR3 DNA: TGTGCCAGCAGTCAGTGGACTAGCGGGAGAAACGAGCAGTACTTC; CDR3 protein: CASSQWTSGRNEQYF
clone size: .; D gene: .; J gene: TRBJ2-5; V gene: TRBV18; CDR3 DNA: TGTGCCAGCTCACCACCGGCCGGGTCGCAGACCCAGTACTTC; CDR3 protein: CASSPPAGSQTQYF
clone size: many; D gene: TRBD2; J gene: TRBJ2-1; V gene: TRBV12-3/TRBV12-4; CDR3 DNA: TGTGCCAGCAGTTTACAGCGGGAGGGACAGTTCTTC; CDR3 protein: CASSLQREGQFF
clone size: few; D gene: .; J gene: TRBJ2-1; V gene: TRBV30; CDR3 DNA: TGTGCCTGGGGGGACACGAGCTCCTACAATGAGCAGTTCTTC; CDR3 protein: CAWGDTSSYNEQFF
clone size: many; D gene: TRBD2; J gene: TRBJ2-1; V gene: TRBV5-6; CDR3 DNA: TGTGCCAGCAGCCCGATCCTAGCGGGGCACGAGCAGTTCTTC; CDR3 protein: CASSPILAGHEQFF
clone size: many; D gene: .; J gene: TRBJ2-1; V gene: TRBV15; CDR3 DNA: TGTGCCACCAGCAGAGCCGGGGGCGCCTACAATGAGCAGTTCTTC; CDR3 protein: CATSRAGGAYNEQFF
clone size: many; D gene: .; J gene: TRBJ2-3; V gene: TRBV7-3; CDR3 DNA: TGTGCCAGCAGCTTAGGATGGTCGACAGGCACAGATACGCAGTATTTT; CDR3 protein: CASSLGWSTGTDTQYF
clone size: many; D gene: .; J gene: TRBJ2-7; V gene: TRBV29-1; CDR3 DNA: TGCAGCGTTGAAGAGATTACCAGGCAGGGGCTCTACGAGCAGTACTTC; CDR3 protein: CSVEEITRQGLYEQYF
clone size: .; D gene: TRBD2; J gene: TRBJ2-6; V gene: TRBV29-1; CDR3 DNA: TGCAGCGTTAGCGGGAGAGTCCCCGGGCTGTGCTCTGGGGCCAACGTCCTGACTTTC; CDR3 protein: CSVSGRVPGLCSGANVLTF
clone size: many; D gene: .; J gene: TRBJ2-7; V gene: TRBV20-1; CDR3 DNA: TGCAGTGCTGGGACCATGGGCCGGTACGAGCAGTACTTC; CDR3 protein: CSAGTMGRYEQYF
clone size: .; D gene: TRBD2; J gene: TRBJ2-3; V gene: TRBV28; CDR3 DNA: TGTGCCTCAAATAGCGGGAACACAGATACGCAGTATTTT; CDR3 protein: CASNSGNTDTQYF
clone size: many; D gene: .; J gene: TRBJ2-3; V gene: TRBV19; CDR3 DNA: TGTGCCAGTAGTACTCCCGGTTCCTTAGATACGCAGTATTTT; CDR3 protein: CASSTPGSLDTQYF
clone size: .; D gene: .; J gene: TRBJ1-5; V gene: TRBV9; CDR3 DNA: TGTGCCAGCAGCGTAGGGGGGGGTAAGAGGGAGCCCCAGCATTTT; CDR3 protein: CASSVGGGKREPQHF
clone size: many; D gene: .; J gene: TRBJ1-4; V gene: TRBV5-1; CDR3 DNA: TGCGCCAGCAGCCCGTTACCGAGGGGTGAGACTGAAAAACTGTTTTTT; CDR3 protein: CASSPLPRGETEKLFF
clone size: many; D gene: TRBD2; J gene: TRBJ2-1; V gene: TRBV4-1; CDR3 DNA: TGCGCCAGCAGCCAAGGAGGGGCGGGAGGGGCCAATGAGCAGTTCTTC; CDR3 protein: CASSQGGAGGANEQFF
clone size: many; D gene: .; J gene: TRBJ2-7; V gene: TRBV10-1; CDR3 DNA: TGCGCCAGCAGGGAAGACTCAGCGGACACCTACGAGCAGTACTTC; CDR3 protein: CASREDSADTYEQYF